These 21 T cell receptor beta chains were sequenced from one sample in a study of response to subunit inactivated influenza vaccine. In TCRdb, the RT-PCR reads were re-called with MiXCR into one record per CDR3 protein. This table holds 500,000 to 750,000 distinct CDR3 sequences, approximately 15% found once. This specimen was PBMCs from blood, taken about 12 days after vaccination. Source of these receptors: a man aged 45-65 years who received an inactivated influenza vaccine.

This clonotype was counted only a few times. This chain connects TRBV24-1 to TRBJ2-1; 9 bases align to TRBD2. CDR1 is KGHDR, CDR2 SFDVKD, per germline. The CDR3 totals 16 residues. After removal of 0 bases from V and 4 bases from J, the junction contained 3 bases not matched to a gene. CDR3 amino acids: CATSDLGAGGYNEQFF. The CDR3 DNA is TGTGCCACCAGTGATTTGGGAGCGGGGGGATACAATGAGCAGTTCTTC.

The table lists this clonotype with a few counts. The genes are TRBV10-3 and TRBJ2-5; D might be TRBD1 or TRBD2, each matching 6 bases. Germline V gene lookup returns CDR1 ENHRY and CDR2 SYGVKD. Trimming shortened V by 6 bases and J by 2 bases, and 7 bases separated the two germline ends. The CDR3 consists of 12 residues. CDR3 in amino acids: CAIRGGQETQYF. The CDR3 DNA sequence: TGTGCCATCAGAGGGGGGCAAGAGACCCAGTACTTC.

This clonotype was counted only a few times. The V and J genes are TRBV7-9 and TRBJ2-2; either TRBD1 or TRBD2 may fit D (5 bases each). Trimming took off 5 bases at V and 3 bases at J, with 13 bases between the two ends. From germline, CDR1 is SEHNR and CDR2 FQNEAQ (reference sequence). This CDR3 is 15 amino acids long. In DNA, the CDR3 is TGTGCCAGCAGCCCGAGCCGGGGCTACACCGGGGAGCTGTTTTTT. Translating gives CASSPSRGYTGELFF.

This chain links TRBV5-1 with TRBJ2-7; D ambiguous. The CDR3 covers 12 residues. Deletions cut 3 bases from V and 6 bases from J, with 10 bases between. CDR1 is SGHRS, CDR2 YFSETQ, per germline. Here the CDR3 reads CASSYSQREQYF. Written as DNA, the CDR3 is TGCGCCAGCAGCTACAGTCAGCGCGAGCAGTACTTC.

The chain recombines TRBV5-1 with TRBJ1-1; D remains ambiguous. The V end lost 1 base, the J end lost 1 base, and 11 bases lay between the germline ends. The CDR3 is made up of 15 amino acids. CDR1 is SGHRS and CDR2 is YFSETQ in the germline V gene. CDR3: CASSLRTDANTEAFF. The CDR3 DNA reads TGCGCCAGCAGCTTGAGGACGGACGCGAACACTGAAGCTTTCTTT.

The gene calls are TRBV7-9 and TRBJ2-5, with 8 bases aligning to TRBD1. In germline, CDR1 is SEHNR, CDR2 FQNEAQ (reference sequence). CDR3 length: 15 residues. Trimming cost V 1 base and J 2 bases; bases outside gene matches: 3. The CDR3, as DNA: TGTGCCAGCAGCTTAGTCCGGACAGGGCAAGAGACCCAGTACTTC. Translated, it gives CASSLVRTGQETQYF.

The genes are TRBV7-9 and TRBJ2-3; no clear D gene. This CDR3 is 16 amino acids long. V was trimmed by 0 bases and J by 0 bases, leaving 10 bases between them. Germline V gives CDR1 SEHNR, CDR2 FQNEAQ (reference sequence). The CDR3 loop reads CASSLAPLGSTDTQYF. CDR3 sequence (DNA): TGTGCCAGCAGCTTAGCCCCCCTAGGTAGCACAGATACGCAGTATTTT.

This clonotype was seen a handful of times. CDR3 sequence reads: CASSLALTDTEAFF. The CDR3 DNA reads TGTGCCAGCAGCTTAGCGCTGACAGACACTGAAGCTTTCTTT. This rearrangement joins TRBV7-8 to TRBJ1-1, with a possible D match to TRBD1 (5 bases). V dropped 0 bases and J dropped 3 bases, with 8 bases sitting between them. The germline CDR1 and CDR2 sequences are SGHVS and FQNEAQ. The CDR3 has 14 residues. Based on the CDR3 plus reference TRBV7-8 and TRBJ1-1, the full variable domain is GAGVSQSPRYKVAKRGQDVALRCDPISGHVSLFWYQQALGQGPEFLTYFQNEAQLDKSGLPSDRFFAERPEGSVSTLKIQRTQQEDSAVYLCASSLALTDTEAFFGQGTRLTVV.

This clonotype was observed a handful of times. The genes are TRBV2 and TRBJ2-1; the D gene is possibly TRBD1 (6 bases). V was pared by 7 bases and J by 12 bases, with 16 bases between. Germline CDR1 reads SNHLY; CDR2 reads FYNNEI. This CDR3 spans 12 amino acids. The CDR3 nucleotides are TGTGCCAGCAAGGCTAGGCTACAGGGGCAGTTCTTC. Translated, it gives CASKARLQGQFF.

The gene calls are TRBV4-3 and TRBJ2-3, with D perhaps TRBD1 (5 bases). V was pared by 4 bases and J by 7 bases, with 21 bases between. CDR3 length: 16 residues. CDR1 and CDR2 from the germline V gene are LGHNA and YSLEER. This CDR3 reads CASSPTGASTPYTQYF. The CDR3 DNA reads as TGCGCCAGCAGCCCTACAGGTGCTAGTACGCCTTATACGCAGTATTTT.

This clonotype was observed many times. The genes are TRBV5-5 and TRBJ1-4; D is perhaps TRBD1 (6 bases). Trimming shortened V by 4 bases and J by 8 bases, and 15 bases separated the two germline ends. The CDR3 contains 14 residues. Germline CDR1 reads SGHKS; CDR2 reads YYEKEE (reference sequence). CDR3 DNA sequence: TGTGCCAGCAGCGTACAGGGCAATGGGGAAAAACTGTTTTTT. Encoded protein: CASSVQGNGEKLFF.

This clonotype was seen a handful of times. V gene TRBV7-6 combines with J gene TRBJ2-1; 7 bases align to TRBD1. CDR1 and CDR2 from the germline V gene are SGHVS and FNYEAQ. J gave up 10 bases and V 2 bases, and 5 bases lay outside the gene matches. CDR3 length: 13 residues. CDR3 sequence (DNA): TGTGCCAGCAGCTTACCCAAACAGGGGGAGCAGTTCTTC. Encoded protein: CASSLPKQGEQFF.

The chain couples TRBV6-2 or TRBV6-3 to TRBJ2-1, with D hard to call. Trimming pared 4 bases from V and 7 bases from J, leaving 11 bases between. Germline CDR1 reads MNHEY; CDR2 reads SVGEGT. CDR3 length: 13 amino acids. The CDR3 coding sequence is TGTGCCAGCAGTTGGAGATCGGGTAATGAGCAGTTCTTC. Its translation is CASSWRSGNEQFF.

This clonotype was counted between two and nine times. V and J are TRBV6-2 or TRBV6-3 and TRBJ1-2; 7 bases agree with TRBD1. V lost 6 bases and J lost 2; bases outside the gene matches: 3. Per germline, CDR1 MNHEY and CDR2 SVGEGT. The CDR3 is made up of 13 amino acids. The CDR3 sequence: CASSHRGNYGYTF. CDR3 in DNA: TGTGCCAGCAGCCACAGGGGAAACTATGGCTACACCTTC.

In this sample, this clonotype turned up a few times. The V and J genes are TRBV18 and TRBJ2-1; a weak D match, TRBD2 (5 bases). The CDR3 length is 14 residues. Trimming cost V 3 bases and J 8 bases, with 14 bases left between them. In germline, CDR1 is KGHSH, CDR2 LQKENI. The CDR3 DNA sequence: TGTGCCAGCTCACCTACAAGCGGAGTCGATGAGCAGTTCTTC. Amino acids: CASSPTSGVDEQFF.

This clonotype was picked up a small number of times. The V call is TRBV12-3 or TRBV12-4, the J call TRBJ2-7; D could derive from TRBD1 or TRBD2 (5 bases each). With 5 bases removed from V and 5 bases from J, the gap between germline ends came to 16 bases. The length of the CDR3 is 14 residues. CDR3 DNA sequence: TGTGCCAGCAGTACCCGGGACGGGGCCAACGAGCAGTACTTC. Translating it yields CASSTRDGANEQYF.

This clonotype was detected many times. The V and J genes are TRBV28 and TRBJ2-5, with D uncertain. Trimming removed 5 bases from V and 5 bases from J, with 18 bases in between. The CDR3 is made up of 15 amino acids. The germline V gene has CDR1 MDHEN and CDR2 SYDVKM. The CDR3 coding sequence is TGTGCCAGCAGTCTTCGTCGTGGGGTGGGGGAGACCCAGTACTTC. This sequence encodes CASSLRRGVGETQYF.

The CDR3 reads CASSTRIWLLHNSPLHF. The CDR3 DNA follows: TGTGCCAGCAGTACCCGGATTTGGTTGCTCCATAATTCACCCCTCCACTTT. The rearrangement links TRBV6-2 or TRBV6-3 to TRBJ1-6; D remains unclear. This CDR3 is built from 17 residues. The V gene lost 5 bases and the J gene lost 5 bases, with 19 bases spanning the gap. Germline lookup yields CDR1 MNHEY and CDR2 SVGEGT.

A few counts support this clonotype. The chain has TRBV6-2 or TRBV6-3 and TRBJ2-6; D remains ambiguous. Germline V lookup: CDR1 MNHEY, CDR2 SVGEGT. The V end was cut by 5 bases, the J end by 1 base, with 21 bases between. This CDR3 has 19 residues. The CDR3 spells CASSHPLGTRLSGANVLTF. For the CDR3, the DNA is TGTGCCAGCAGTCACCCGTTGGGAACACGGCTTTCTGGGGCCAACGTCCTGACTTTC.

V is TRBV7-2 and J is TRBJ1-6; D is unresolved. V gave up 5 bases and J gave up 5 bases, with 10 bases separating them. CDR1 and CDR2 (germline): SGHTA, FQGNSA. CDR3 length: 14 amino acids. The CDR3 nucleotides read TGTGCCAGCAGCCACCGCTGGGATAATTCACCCCTCCACTTT. Its translation is CASSHRWDNSPLHF.

The V and J genes are TRBV7-8 and TRBJ2-6, with D uncertain. V was cut by 3 bases and J by 4 bases, with 4 bases left in between. The CDR3 spans 13 residues. The V gene's germline CDR1 is SGHVS and CDR2 FQNEAQ. DNA of the CDR3: TGTGCCAGCAGCTTTTACGGGGCCAACGTCCTGACTTTC. Its protein product is CASSFYGANVLTF.